This T cell receptor (beta chain) was captured in a study of shared clonotypes between healthy human individuals. For this clone: Its target is not known.

Authors' analysis steps: Junction-only sequences without quality scores came from ImmunoSEQ, so filtering differed. Measured with immunoSEQ multiplex PCR; TCRdb has only the in-frame clones, and not every one. V and J calls and clone size are as listed in that table; D and trimming were resolved from the DNA. Altogether roughly 2,000,000 clones are present, about 94% being singletons, with the ten largest covering around 1.8%. Positively selected for CCR7, the CD45RO-negative cells used as naive CD8 cells excluded terminally differentiated effector memory CD45RA+ cells. Study-level results: Non-shared clonotypes were found to have lower generation probabilities than the clonotypes that were shared by all four of the sorted-subset donors. A few donors shared about 5% of their naive CD4 clonotypes.

J was trimmed by 13 bases and V by 6 bases; bases with no gene match: 17. Germline V gene data show CDR1 as LNHDA and CDR2 as SQIVND (reference sequence). This CDR3 is 14 amino acids long. This sequence joins TRBV19 and TRBJ1-2, with TRBD1 identical over 7 bases. This clonotype was obtained from a man aged 18 to 29 in good health. Some clones in this sample may be carry-over from other donors' samples. The material sequenced was naive CD8+ T cells from PBMCs. The CDR3 DNA sequence: TGTGCCAGTAGCGACCGGGACAGCTTTCCCATCCGCACCTTC. Protein: CASSDRDSFPIRTF.